Given below is one T cell receptor beta chain in context. No cognate antigen has been identified for it. No base qualities exist here, and no much larger clone lies one base off it. This sample is part of a study of blood T cell repertoires in COVID-19 (TCRdb year 2020). As for the study more broadly: Collaborator samples came from the United States, Italy and Spain and covered acute and convalescent phases of COVID-19. The prospective study material was composed of cDNA or gDNA derived from T cells, B-cell-depleted T cells, or PBMCs. The dataset comprised deeply sampled blood TCRbeta repertoires from subjects exposed to, actively infected with, or recovered from COVID-19. The repertoires were released in a freely available public database intended as a resource for research on the immune response to SARS-CoV-2. The samples were drawn from two sources: the first 160 participants of the ongoing ImmuneRACE study, and 1,200 or so subjects contributed by 6 global collaborators. Sample metadata almost always included a de-identified subject ID, COVID-19 status, age in years and sex. HLA class I and class II types, where available, came from metadata supplied by the sample provider rather than from assay-based typing. Study-wide conclusions, independent of this receptor: The quantity of clinical and demographic metadata differed by source and by participant and was supplied without curation.

V ends up 4 bases short and J 6 bases short, with an unmatched junction base count of 4. Per the germline V gene, SGHAT is the CDR1 and FQNNGV is the CDR2. Including cysteine and phenylalanine, the CDR3 has 15 amino acids. Only CDR3 DNA remains: 45 bases, in frame from the first base. Whole blood was collected in K2EDTA tubes by collaborating institutions according to the institutions' own protocols. For TCRbeta analysis, collaborators shipped samples in one of three forms: frozen whole blood, isolated PBMCs, or DNA extracted from either of those sample types. The immunoSEQ Assay, a bias-controlled multiplex PCR, was used to amplify TCRbeta CDR3 regions from genomic DNA. Per the original workflow: The number of nucleated cells in each sample was estimated by amplification of reference gene primers within the assay. To quantify the absolute abundance of each unique TCRbeta CDR3 rearrangement, sequence reads were collapsed and filtered. For each sample, productive Simpson clonality was calculated as the square root of Simpson's diversity index across productive rearrangements. The table comes from immuneACCESS by way of TCRdb, which keeps in-frame sequences with V and J called. Part of the clones is missing from these tables; in studies checked, under half for an unresolved V gene and the rest for unknown reasons. The DNA was the basis for D and trimming; V, J and clone size are from that table. The sample table records approximately 130,000 clones; around three quarters of these occur just once. Clones ranked in the top ten supply less than 14% of the sample.

The chain is assembled from TRBV11-2 and TRBJ2-2; 11 junctional bases match TRBD2. This sequence originates from a human donor in a cohort sampled during active COVID-19. The sample consisted of peripheral blood. In nucleotides, the sequence is TGTGCCAGCAGCTCGGGACTAGCGGCCGCCGGGGAGCTGTTTTTT. Translated, this is CASSSGLAAAGELFF.